This T cell receptor (beta chain) derives from a study of preoperative IRX-2 immunotherapy in early breast cancer. Treatment: preoperative locoregional IRX-2 cytokine immunotherapy. Patients received preoperative, locoregional IRX-2 cytokine immunotherapy in a phase Ib study. The ends lost 5 bases at V and 7 bases at J; junction bases unmatched: 6. The CDR3 has 15 residues. Per germline, CDR1 SGHNT and CDR2 YENEEA. Using immunoSEQ multiplex PCR, the repertoire was profiled, and TCRdb retains in-frame clones only, with some absent. This sample has approximately 25,000 clones; about 68% occur once, and the top ten carry less than 8%.

The TCR sequence derives from a human donor with breast cancer. The specimen was lymph node tissue, collected after IRX-2 immunotherapy. The genes are TRBV11-3 and TRBJ2-2, with 11 nucleotides matching TRBD1. CDR3 sequence (DNA): TGTGCCAGCAGCGTGGGACAGGGGGATGGCGGGGAGCTGTTTTTT. Translation gives CASSVGQGDGGELFF.